The T cell receptor (beta chain) described here comes from a study of metastatic and nonmetastatic thyroid tumors. MiXCR reprocessed the PCR reads for TCRdb. The repertoire includes about 34,000 clones, approximately 19% of them detected once, and around 6.6% sits in the top ten. This clone was observed at least ten times. Treatment of any kind had been given to no patient before thyroid surgery. The clonotype was recovered from a female donor with papillary thyroid cancer or a benign thyroid nodule (not recorded which). Some clones in this sample may be carry-over from other donors' samples. Sample: blood.

The CDR3 DNA is TGTGCCAGCAGTACCGGACACCTCCGGAGCTCCTATAATTCACCCCTCCACTTT. Translation: CASSTGHLRSSYNSPLHF. V is TRBV28 and J is TRBJ1-6, with a possible D match to TRBD1 (5 bases). Germline V gene sequence: CDR1 MDHEN, CDR2 SYDVKM. V was cut by 5 bases and J by 0 bases, with 17 bases left in between. The CDR3 covers 18 residues.